These T cell receptor beta chains were read from a single sample in a study of T cells in localized non-small cell lung cancer. Clones were sequenced by immunoSEQ multiplex PCR, and TCRdb holds only the in-frame ones, with some missing. The sample lists 23,000 or so clones, roughly nine tenths occurring once. The sequencing used peripheral blood, collected before any cancer treatment. The origin of the receptors is a man aged 35-75 years with stage I squamous cell lung carcinoma. Both conserved end residues are part of each CDR3. The D gene is left open where the match is weak. Size is stated for part of the rows, as once, few or many counts, or as a class when the clone is expanded.

j_gene,abundance,d_gene,v_gene,CDR3aa,CDR3nt
TRBJ2-1,.,TRBD2,TRBV7-7,CASSASGTYNEQFF,TGTGCCAGCAGCGCTAGCGGGACATACAATGAGCAGTTCTTC
TRBJ1-5,.,TRBD1,TRBV6-1,CASSEAEGDRPLGQPQHF,TGTGCCAGCAGTGAAGCGGAGGGGGACAGGCCCTTAGGTCAGCCCCAGCATTTT
TRBJ1-2,.,TRBD1,TRBV19,CASSIRQGERGYTF,TGTGCCAGTAGTATTCGTCAGGGGGAACGGGGCTACACCTTC
TRBJ1-1,.,.,TRBV7-2,CASSPVGNTEAFF,TGTGCCAGCAGCCCTGTAGGGAACACTGAAGCTTTCTTT
TRBJ2-5,.,.,TRBV9,CASSVGGASQETQYF,TGTGCCAGCAGCGTTGGGGGCGCGAGCCAAGAGACCCAGTACTTC
TRBJ2-2,.,.,TRBV11-3,CASSSRAFGTGELFF,TGTGCCAGCAGCTCGAGGGCGTTCGGGACCGGGGAGCTGTTTTTT
TRBJ1-5,once,.,TRBV5-1,CASSLGRGRSAQHF,TGCGCCAGCAGCTTGGGCCGGGGGCGGTCAGCCCAGCATTTT
TRBJ1-6,few,.,TRBV6-5,CASSQGYNSPLHF,TGTGCCAGCAGTCAGGGGTATAATTCACCCCTCCACTTT
TRBJ1-3,.,.,TRBV7-2,CASSLVAGPSGNTIYF,TGTGCCAGCAGCTTAGTGGCGGGGCCCTCTGGAAACACCATATATTTT
TRBJ2-7,.,TRBD1,TRBV11-2,CASSLGLGTGGYEQYF,TGTGCCAGCAGCTTAGGTCTCGGGACAGGGGGCTACGAGCAGTACTTC
TRBJ2-7,.,TRBD1,TRBV19,CASSRDSPYEQYF,TGTGCCAGTAGTCGGGACAGTCCCTACGAGCAGTACTTC
TRBJ2-5,.,TRBD1,TRBV19,CASSIGDRGLQETQYF,TGTGCCAGTAGTATTGGGGACAGGGGGCTCCAAGAGACCCAGTACTTC
TRBJ1-3,.,.,TRBV28,CASSPTGQTGNTIYF,TGTGCCAGCAGCCCAACCGGACAGACTGGAAACACCATATATTTT
TRBJ1-2,.,.,TRBV5-1,CASSPLDATYGYTF,TGCGCCAGCAGCCCCCTAGACGCAACTTATGGCTACACCTTC
TRBJ1-3,.,.,TRBV6-5,CASSSQFSSGNTIYF,TGTGCCAGCAGTTCACAGTTCAGCTCTGGAAACACCATATATTTT
TRBJ1-1,.,.,TRBV29-1,CSVSKVNTEAFF,TGCAGCGTCTCAAAGGTTAACACCGAGGCTTTCTTT
TRBJ1-1,few,.,TRBV12-5,CARGLGGTGARGAEAFF,TGTGCTAGGGGTTTGGGGGGGACCGGGGCAAGGGGAGCTGAAGCTTTCTTT
TRBJ2-7,.,.,TRBV7-9,CASSADHATGPSYEQYF,TGTGCCAGCAGCGCAGACCATGCGACAGGACCCTCCTACGAGCAGTACTTC
TRBJ2-1,once,TRBD2,TRBV7-9,CASSTSGTSRNEQFF,TGTGCCAGCAGCACCTCCGGGACTAGCCGCAATGAGCAGTTCTTC
TRBJ1-3,.,.,TRBV5-1,CASSLDSPGSGNTIYF,TGCGCCAGCAGCTTGGACAGCCCTGGCTCTGGAAACACCATATATTTT
TRBJ2-2,.,.,TRBV9,CASSVVGNTGELFF,TGTGCCAGCAGCGTAGTGGGGAACACCGGGGAGCTGTTTTTT
TRBJ2-3,.,TRBD1,TRBV6-6,CASSLDRASTDTQYF,TGTGCCAGCAGTCTTGACAGGGCTAGCACAGATACGCAGTATTTT
TRBJ1-6,.,.,TRBV7-8,CASSRRAASPLHF,TGTGCCAGCAGCCGGAGAGCCGCTTCACCCCTCCACTTT
TRBJ1-4,.,.,TRBV10-1,CGGVKNEKLFF,TGCGGAGGGGTGAAGAATGAAAAACTGTTTTTT
TRBJ2-3,.,.,TRBV7-9,CASSLGKDTQYF,TGTGCCAGCAGCTTGGGAAAAGATACGCAGTATTTT
TRBJ2-1,once,.,TRBV5-4,CASSSGGSSYNEQFF,TGTGCCAGCAGCTCGGGCGGAAGCTCCTACAATGAGCAGTTCTTC
TRBJ2-7,.,.,TRBV9,CASSPGQGYEQYF,TGTGCCAGCAGTCCCGGTCAGGGTTACGAGCAGTACTTC
TRBJ2-3,.,.,TRBV14,CASSPGTVTQYF,TGTGCCAGCAGCCCGGGGACCGTTACGCAGTATTTT
TRBJ2-7,few,.,TRBV7-9,CASSSTESSSSEQYF,TGTGCCAGCAGCTCCACAGAGTCCTCTTCCTCCGAGCAGTACTTC
TRBJ2-1,.,TRBD2,TRBV5-4,CASSFPSRGGYNEQFF,TGTGCCAGCAGCTTCCCTTCGCGGGGGGGGTACAATGAGCAGTTCTTC
TRBJ1-3,.,.,TRBV5-8,CASSLGWGRTSGNTIYF,TGTGCCAGCAGCCTGGGTTGGGGGCGCACATCTGGAAACACCATATATTTT
TRBJ2-3,.,.,TRBV7-4,CASSLAGGTDTQYF,TGTGCCAGCAGCTTAGCCGGGGGCACAGATACGCAGTATTTT
TRBJ2-5,.,.,TRBV7-3,CASSLSGNPLYF,TGTGCCAGCAGCCTGTCGGGGAACCCTTTATACTTC
TRBJ2-7,.,TRBD1,TRBV14,CASSHSGTGRTYEQYF,TGTGCCAGCAGCCACTCCGGGACAGGGCGGACCTACGAGCAGTACTTC
TRBJ2-1,.,.,TRBV6-1,CASSVGVWQFF,TGTGCCAGCAGTGTAGGGGTTTGGCAGTTCTTC
TRBJ2-2,.,.,TRBV29-1,CSVGYTGELFF,TGCAGCGTTGGGTACACCGGGGAGCTGTTTTTT
TRBJ2-2,.,.,TRBV5-1,CASSLVGNTGELFF,TGCGCCAGCAGCTTGGTCGGTAACACCGGGGAGCTGTTTTTT
TRBJ2-7,.,.,TRBV2,CASRETREVFYEQYF,TGTGCCAGCAGGGAGACACGAGAGGTTTTCTACGAGCAGTACTTC
TRBJ2-7,.,.,TRBV5-4,CASSLGAGNEQYF,TGTGCCAGCAGCTTGGGGGCGGGGAACGAGCAGTACTTC
TRBJ2-3,.,TRBD2,TRBV4-1,CASSQRAGLALDTQYF,TGCGCCAGCAGCCAAAGGGCGGGACTAGCGTTAGATACGCAGTATTTT
TRBJ2-7,.,.,TRBV5-3,CASSSTESSSSEQYF,TGTGCCAGCAGCTCCACAGAGTCCTCTTCCTCCGAGCAGTACTTC
TRBJ1-1,.,.,TRBV2,CASSEVTFNTEAFF,TGTGCCAGCAGTGAAGTCACTTTTAACACTGAAGCTTTCTTT
TRBJ2-2,.,.,TRBV19,CASSPNTGELFF,TGTGCCAGTAGTCCGAACACCGGGGAGCTGTTTTTT
TRBJ1-1,few,.,TRBV7-9,CASSLEGGTEAFF,TGTGCCAGCAGCTTAGAAGGGGGGACTGAAGCTTTCTTT
TRBJ1-5,.,.,TRBV19,CASSIGPGTQPQHF,TGTGCCAGTAGTATAGGGCCAGGGACCCAGCCCCAGCATTTT
TRBJ2-3,.,.,TRBV6-1,CASSVFTPPDTQYF,TGTGCCAGCAGTGTTTTTACCCCCCCAGATACGCAGTATTTT
TRBJ1-4,.,.,TRBV5-8,CASSLAGGTVNEKLFF,TGTGCCAGCAGCTTGGCCGGGGGGACGGTTAATGAAAAACTGTTTTTT
TRBJ2-1,.,.,TRBV2,CAGGPRVF,TGTGCCGGTGGTCCACGGGTCTTC
TRBJ1-1,.,.,TRBV6-5,CASSLGGDTEAFF,TGTGCCAGCAGTTTAGGGGGGGACACTGAAGCTTTCTTT
TRBJ2-6,.,TRBD1,TRBV11-2,CASRDRANSGANVLTF,TGTGCCAGCCGGGACAGGGCTAACTCTGGGGCCAACGTCCTGACTTTC
TRBJ2-7,.,TRBD1,TRBV7-6,CASSFYSQGANEQYF,TGTGCCAGCAGCTTTTACAGCCAGGGGGCGAACGAGCAGTACTTC
TRBJ2-2,few,.,TRBV7-9,CASSPGELFF,TGTGCCAGCAGCCCCGGGGAGCTGTTTTTT
TRBJ1-6,.,.,TRBV27,CASRPRQSYNSPLHF,TGTGCCAGCAGGCCTCGACAGTCCTATAATTCACCCCTCCACTTT
TRBJ1-5,.,TRBD1,TRBV30,CAWSESPGQGMFQPQHF,TGTGCCTGGAGTGAGTCACCGGGACAGGGGATGTTTCAGCCCCAGCATTTT
TRBJ1-4,.,.,TRBV5-1,CASSPVLGGGTNEKLFF,TGCGCCAGCAGCCCCGTATTGGGGGGGGGTACTAATGAAAAACTGTTTTTT
TRBJ1-1,.,.,TRBV10-2,CASSGPRGATEAFF,TGCGCCAGCAGTGGTCCCAGGGGTGCCACTGAAGCTTTCTTT
TRBJ1-5,once,.,TRBV7-9,CASSLEGEGNQPQHF,TGTGCCAGCAGCTTAGAGGGAGAGGGCAATCAGCCCCAGCATTTT
TRBJ1-4,.,.,TRBV19,CASSSLSGATNEKLFF,TGTGCCAGTAGTTCCCTATCAGGGGCAACTAATGAAAAACTGTTTTTT
TRBJ1-6,few,.,TRBV30,CAWRVPGQPNSPLHF,TGTGCCTGGAGGGTACCGGGACAACCTAATTCACCCCTCCACTTT